This T cell receptor beta chain was identified in a study of blood T cell repertoires in COVID-19. This CDR3 has 16 residues. Germline V CDR1 and CDR2: SQVTM, ANQGSEA. Trimming removed 0 bases at V and 6 bases at J, with 21 bases between. Authors' analysis steps: Scientists estimated how many nucleated cells there were by amplifying reference gene primers. Only in-frame clones appear in the TCRdb table, and some are missing; sequencing was by immunoSEQ multiplex PCR. V and J calls plus clone size are reproduced from that table; the DNA served to infer D and trimming. Of 250,000 or so clones listed, about four fifths are singletons.

The chain combines TRBV29-1 with TRBJ2-7, with D possibly matching TRBD1 (5 bases). Specimen: PBMCs or T cells enriched from blood (not recorded which). This clonotype was sampled from a middle-aged woman who had been exposed to COVID-19. CDR3 loop: CSVEDPIRQGPSEQYF. The CDR3 DNA reads TGCAGCGTTGAAGATCCCATAAGGCAGGGCCCCTCCGAGCAGTACTTC.